This T cell receptor beta chain was profiled in a study of regulatory T cells in long-lasting Graves disease. Findings and limits, study-wide: Patients whose Graves' disease persisted exhibited lower TCR diversity than those newly diagnosed. Investigators studied peripheral blood only, not thyroid tissue.

CDR3 size: 13 residues. Germline V gene lookup returns CDR1 LNHDA and CDR2 SQIVND (reference sequence). Trimming stripped 5 bases from V and 5 bases from J, with 9 bases between. The time point denotes: newly diagnosed GD, antithyroid drugs for less than 3 months. Extracted RNA from PBMCs served as the source of the TCR library. Per American Thyroid Association guidelines, Graves' disease was diagnosed. All patients originated from an endocrinology department located in Xi'an, China. This clonotype was seen only a few times. The antigen is unknown. Combining iRepertoire HTBI primers with Arm-PCR of CDR3 regions, the authors built TCR beta libraries. One entry per CDR3 protein results from TCRdb running MiXCR on the multiplex PCR reads. The top ten hold roughly 15% of the sample, which has a few hundred thousand distinct CDR3 sequences, 13% to 15% seen once. These data are also associated with another study on T cells in Graves' hyperthyroidism and ophthalmopathy.

The genes are TRBV19 and TRBJ2-2, with unresolved D. The origin of this receptor is a woman in her fifties or sixties with Graves disease. The sample consisted of peripheral blood mononuclear cells (PBMCs), taken at new diagnosis, from a patient treated with antithyroid drugs. CDR3 sequence: CASSSIGTGELFF. In DNA, the CDR3 is TGTGCCAGTAGTTCAATCGGGACCGGGGAGCTGTTTTTT.